This entry lists 12 T cell receptor beta chains sequenced from one sample in a study of CD8 T cells in Susac syndrome. The authors reverse transcribed roughly 0.5 to 1 ug RNA with random hexamers. MiXCR, applied by TCRdb to the immunoSEQ multiplex PCR reads, yields one record per CDR3 protein. The sample lists about 200,000 distinct CDR3 sequences, over 85% seen once, with about 0.095% in the top ten. Sequencing input: CD4+ T cells from PBMCs. The source of these receptors is a human donor in good health.

This rearrangement joins TRBV12-3 or TRBV12-4 to TRBJ2-2; TRBD2 might be the D (5 bases). The CDR3 sequence is 14 residues long. The V end lost 3 bases, the J end lost 9 bases, and 14 bases lay between the germline ends. The DNA of the CDR3 is TGTGCCAGCAGTTTTCTGGGAGATCCCCGGGAGCTGTTTTTT. Its translation: CASSFLGDPRELFF.

J is TRBJ2-4 and V is TRBV4-1, with unresolved D. The CDR3 length is 14 residues. Germline CDR1 and CDR2: MGHRA and YSYEKL. Trimming removed 3 bases from V and 0 bases from J, with 6 bases in between. The CDR3 sequence: CASSQPKAKNIQYF. The CDR3 DNA reads TGCGCCAGCAGCCAGCCGAAAGCCAAAAACATTCAGTACTTC.

This clonotype has just a few counts. V is TRBV29-1 and J is TRBJ1-1, with D hard to call. The V end lost 3 bases, the J end lost 8 bases, and 10 bases lay between the germline ends. Per germline, CDR1 SQVTM and CDR2 ANQGSEA. CDR3 length equals 11 residues. This CDR3 reads CSVDLGYEAFF. The CDR3 bases are TGCAGCGTTGATCTGGGGTACGAAGCTTTCTTT.

In DNA, the CDR3 is TGTAGGGCAGGACCTATGAACACTGAAGCTTTCTTT. It specifies CRAGPMNTEAFF. V and J are TRBV28 and TRBJ1-1, with D hard to call. The germline V gene encodes CDR1 MDHEN and CDR2 SYDVKM. This CDR3 region has 12 residues.

This chain links TRBV12-3 or TRBV12-4 with TRBJ1-2; the match to TRBD1 covers 7 bases. V was pared by 6 bases and J by 2 bases, with 6 bases of the junction left unmatched. The CDR3 is made up of 14 amino acids. DNA for the CDR3: TGTGCCAGCAGCCTGGGACAGAGAAACTATGGCTACACCTTC. This translates into CASSLGQRNYGYTF.

The chain carries TRBV4-1 and TRBJ2-3; D call uncertain. This CDR3 has 17 amino acids. Per germline, CDR1 MGHRA and CDR2 YSYEKL. V lost 3 bases and J 4 bases, leaving 20 bases between the germline ends. The CDR3 loop is CASSQPGVTVLADTQYF. In DNA, the CDR3 is TGCGCCAGCAGCCAGCCTGGGGTCACTGTACTGGCAGATACGCAGTATTTT.

V and J are TRBV28 and TRBJ2-1, with 9 positions matching TRBD2. Per germline, CDR1 MDHEN and CDR2 SYDVKM. With 5 bases clipped from V and 0 bases from J, the junction kept 5 bases outside the gene matches. CDR3 length: 16 amino acids. The CDR3 here is CASSDAGGPSYNEQFF. The CDR3 bases are TGTGCCAGCAGTGACGCGGGAGGGCCCTCCTACAATGAGCAGTTCTTC.

This chain joins TRBV27 and TRBJ2-5; TRBD2 matches at 8 bases. Looked up from germline, CDR1 is MNHEY and CDR2 is SMNVEV (reference sequence). With 0 bases clipped from V and 5 bases from J, the junction kept 5 bases outside the gene matches. The CDR3 loop spans 15 amino acids. CDR3 loop: CASSLSLGGGETQYF. The CDR3 nucleotides are TGTGCCAGCAGTTTATCGTTAGGCGGGGGGGAGACCCAGTACTTC.

The chain uses TRBV5-4 and TRBJ2-1, with D perhaps given as TRBD1 or TRBD2 (6 bases each). Trimming stripped 0 bases from V and 0 bases from J, with 10 bases between. This CDR3 region has 16 residues. CDR1 is SGHNT and CDR2 is YYREEE in the germline V gene (reference sequence). The CDR3 region is CASSLVTGASYNEQFF. DNA for the CDR3: TGTGCCAGCAGCTTGGTTACGGGGGCCTCCTACAATGAGCAGTTCTTC.

This clonotype was found a few times. The chain couples TRBV29-1 to TRBJ1-2; no reliable D call. The CDR3 consists of 10 residues. The V end was cut by 3 bases, the J end by 8 bases, with 7 bases between. CDR1 SQVTM and CDR2 ANQGSEA come from the germline V gene. The CDR3: CSVEVGGYTF. The DNA of the CDR3 is TGCAGCGTTGAGGTGGGGGGCTACACCTTC.

This chain connects TRBV20-1 to TRBJ2-1; the D gene is possibly TRBD1 (6 bases). This CDR3 contains 14 residues. CDR1 is DFQATT, CDR2 SNEGSKA, per germline (reference sequence). The germline V and J ends were trimmed by 6 bases and 4 bases, with 16 bases remaining between them. The CDR3 region has the DNA TGCAGTGCCGACAGGAGGTTGGGTTACAATGAGCAGTTCTTC. Translating gives CSADRRLGYNEQFF.

The chain links TRBV29-1 to TRBJ2-7, with 8 bases that match TRBD1. The CDR3 totals 15 residues. Trimming removed 3 bases from V and 2 bases from J; junction bases left unmatched: 9. Germline loops: CDR1 SQVTM, CDR2 ANQGSEA. CDR3 bases: TGCAGCGTTGATATCCGGACAGGGAGGACCTACGAGCAGTACTTC. Residues: CSVDIRTGRTYEQYF.